This T cell receptor (beta chain) derives from a study of regulatory T cells in long-lasting Graves disease (dated by TCRdb to 2020 to 2022). About the study as a whole: Persistent Graves' disease was defined as antithyroid drug treatment for over 5 years with persistently positive TSH receptor autoantibodies. Persistent Graves' disease patients were compared with newly diagnosed Graves' disease patients by peripheral blood TCR sequencing and RNA sequencing. The study was conducted in China and was registered as a clinical trial. A total of roughly 35 samples underwent TCR sequencing: around 13 from persistent and some 20 from newly diagnosed Graves' disease patients. On average, persistent Graves' disease patients in the clinical cohort had been on antithyroid drugs for about 10.3 years.

Details on this clonotype: Its specific antigen is unknown. Base qualities are not provided; no much larger clone lies one nucleotide away.

What this sample's time point label stands for: persistent/refractory GD, antithyroid drugs over 5 years with positive TRAb. For both TCR sequencing and RNA sequencing, RNA was extracted from PBMCs in TRIzol. The diagnosis of Graves' disease followed American Thyroid Association guidelines. Patients for the study were recruited at an endocrinology department in Xi'an, China. Each patient gave approximately 9 milliliters of peripheral blood, collected in an EDTA anticoagulant tube. Ficoll Paque Plus density gradient separation was used to isolate PBMCs, and no further T cell sorting was done. An Agilent 2100 Bioanalyzer and agarose gel were used to check RNA quality, while a NanoDrop 2000 measured RNA concentration. The receptor library was made with multiplex PCR. Sequencing instrument: Illumina HiSeq 4000. TCR beta libraries were built with iRepertoire HTBI primers and Arm-PCR amplification of CDR3 regions. Before sequencing, the PCR products went through gel purification. Under the source paper's analysis protocol: Gene usage analysis of CDR3 amino acid clonotypes used the roughly 60 TRBV and 14 to 15 TRBJ segments found across samples. COPE and FqMerger were used to merge the filtered high-quality paired reads into contigs. BLAST was used to align contigs to IMGT TRBV, TRBD and TRBJ reference genes, and CDR3 was defined according to IMGT. Highly expanded clones were defined as clonotypes with a frequency above 0.1%. Shannon entropy served as the measure of repertoire diversity, while the Gini coefficient captured V-J evenness. Public clonotypes were defined as clonotypes shared by more than one individual. TCRdb trimmed public reads at Q25 via fastp, called clones via MiXCR and kept in-frame beta chains. Each CDR3 protein appears once, grouped with its most common genes and DNA. The V and J calls here are based on TCRdb, not the publication. This sample has roughly 450,000 distinct CDR3 sequences in its table, and around a fifth of those were observed once. The leading ten clones occupy about an eighth of the sample.

The investigation overall reported the following: Only the TCR beta chain was sequenced and analyzed. The authors noted that the small sample size was a limitation that may lower accuracy. Persistent patients shared more public clonotypes among themselves (around 3,000) than newly diagnosed patients did (more than 950). Persistent disease showed preferential use of TRBV28, TRBJ1-2 and TRBJ2-5, whereas newly diagnosed disease favored TRBV20-1 and TRBJ2-1. Lower TCR Shannon entropy and fewer highly expanded clones were observed in persistent Graves' disease patients than in newly diagnosed patients, which suggested clonal expansion. The study examined only peripheral blood because the primary lesion, thyroid tissue, could not be accessed.

The CDR3 has 16 amino acids, counting the end cysteine and phenylalanine. The DNA shown is the 48-base CDR3, in frame from base 1. The germline V gene provides CDR1 SGHRS and CDR2 YFSETQ. Trimming removed 2 bases from V and 2 bases from J; the gene matches leave 4 bases unexplained. The V gene is TRBV5-1 and the J gene is TRBJ1-3, with 10 bases aligning to TRBD1. The specimen comprised peripheral blood mononuclear cells (PBMCs), sampled when the disease was refractory, from a patient treated with antithyroid drugs. This sequence originates from a female donor with Graves disease. The CDR3 protein sequence reads: CASSLAGTGAGNTIYF. The nucleotide sequence is TGCGCCAGCAGCTTAGCCGGGACAGGGGCTGGAAACACCATATATTTT.